These 25 T cell receptor beta chains share one sample of origin, sequenced in a study of shared clonotypes between healthy human individuals. Repertoires were generated with immunoSEQ multiplex PCR, while TCRdb's copy carries only in-frame clones and drops some. The top ten hold roughly 1.2% of the sample, which has about 1.4 million clones, roughly 96% seen once. Material: naive CD4+ T cells sorted from blood. Indicated subset: CD45RA+ positively selected. All receptors come from a man aged 25-40 years in good health.

The gene calls are TRBV19 and TRBJ1-1; D not certain. The CDR3 has 14 amino acids. Germline CDR1 and CDR2: LNHDA and SQIVND (reference sequence). Trimming removed 5 bases at V and 3 bases at J, with 13 bases between. The CDR3 sequence is CASSPRPRHTEAFF. The CDR3 DNA follows: TGTGCCAGTAGTCCCCGCCCGAGGCACACTGAAGCTTTCTTT. The variable domain in full, completed from reference TRBV19 and TRBJ1-1, reads DGGITQSPKYLFRKEGQNVTLSCEQNLNHDAMYWYRQDPGQGLRLIYYSQIVNDFQKGDIAEGYSVSREKKESFPLTVTSAQKNPTAFYLCASSPRPRHTEAFFGQGTRLTVV.

The chain couples TRBV5-1 to TRBJ2-3, with D perhaps TRBD2 (5 bases). V lost 0 bases and J lost 4, with 21 bases in between. CDR1 is SGHRS and CDR2 is YFSETQ in the germline V gene. The CDR3 covers 18 residues. The CDR3: CASSLGPPGPLRADTQYF. CDR3 bases: TGCGCCAGCAGCTTGGGGCCTCCTGGACCCCTGAGGGCAGATACGCAGTATTTT.

The gene calls are TRBV9 and TRBJ2-7, with D hard to call. V lost 3 bases to trimming and J lost 2 bases, with 6 bases between them. Germline CDR1 and CDR2: SGDLS and YYNGEE. The CDR3 is 12 amino acids. CDR3 DNA: TGTGCCAGCAGCGCAGGCGCCTACGAGCAGTACTTC. It is translated as CASSAGAYEQYF.

This clone was recorded only once. The V call is TRBV6-5, the J call TRBJ2-2, with D possibly being TRBD2 (5 bases). Germline loops: CDR1 MNHEY, CDR2 SVGAGI. The CDR3 is made up of 11 amino acids. V was cut by 8 bases and J by 6 bases, with 7 bases left in between. The CDR3 loop reads CASAEAGELFF. The CDR3 nucleotides are TGTGCCAGCGCGGAGGCCGGGGAGCTGTTTTTT.

The chain combines TRBV4-3 with TRBJ2-1; D possibly corresponds to TRBD2 (6 bases). Trimming left V 1 base short and J 6 bases short, with 16 bases between. The CDR3 length is 16 residues. CDR1 and CDR2 (germline): LGHNA, YSLEER. The CDR3: CASSQGTSRRSNEQFF. The CDR3 nucleotides read TGCGCCAGCAGCCAAGGAACTAGCCGCCGGTCCAATGAGCAGTTCTTC.

The chain uses TRBV5-4 and TRBJ1-2, with a tentative D call TRBD1 (6 bases). The CDR3 runs 13 residues. V lost 5 bases to trimming and J lost 3 bases, with 11 bases between them. CDR1 and CDR2 (germline): SGHNT, YYREEE (reference sequence). This chain's CDR3 is CASRHDRYYGYTF. CDR3 bases: TGTGCCAGCAGGCACGACAGGTACTATGGCTACACCTTC. The entire variable domain, with the rest obtained from reference TRBV5-4 and TRBJ1-2, is as follows: ETGVTQSPTHLIKTRGQQVTLRCSSQSGHNTVSWYQQALGQGPQFIFQYYREEENGRGNFPPRFSGLQFPNYSSELNVNALELDDSALYLCASRHDRYYGYTFGSGTRLTVV.

The chain's CDR3 is CASSLVGPGPTYEQYF. The CDR3 DNA reads TGTGCCAGCAGCTTAGTGGGCCCGGGCCCTACCTACGAGCAGTACTTC. V usage is TRBV11-2 and J usage is TRBJ2-7; D unresolved. CDR3 length: 16 amino acids. The germline gives CDR1 SGHAT, CDR2 FQNNGV. V lost 1 base and J 2 bases, leaving 15 bases between the germline ends.

V gene TRBV29-1 combines with J gene TRBJ2-7; TRBD1 aligns across 7 bases. CDR1 and CDR2 from the germline V gene are SQVTM and ANQGSEA. The CDR3 totals 12 residues. V was clipped by 5 bases and J by 5 bases; unmatched bases: 6. The CDR3 loop reads CSVQQGSHEQYF. In DNA form, the CDR3 reads TGCAGCGTTCAACAGGGGTCCCACGAGCAGTACTTC.

The rearrangement uses TRBV18 and TRBJ2-7, with 10 bases matching TRBD2. Trimming removed 6 bases from V and 7 bases from J; junction bases left unmatched: 9. This CDR3 has 14 residues. From germline, CDR1 is KGHSH and CDR2 LQKENI. This chain's CDR3 is CASSWLASGSEQYF. The CDR3 coding sequence is TGTGCCAGCTCGTGGTTGGCTAGCGGGAGTGAGCAGTACTTC.

V is TRBV25-1 and J is TRBJ2-5; D might be TRBD1 (6 bases). V dropped 1 base and J dropped 2 bases, with 17 bases sitting between them. Germline assignment: CDR1 MGHDK and CDR2 SYGVNS. CDR3 length: 17 amino acids. As DNA, the CDR3 is TGTGCCAGCAGTGAATTCTTGATAGGGGGTGGGCAAGAGACCCAGTACTTC. Amino acids: CASSEFLIGGGQETQYF.

The chain employs TRBV28 and TRBJ2-7, with D tentatively TRBD1 (5 bases). CDR1 MDHEN and CDR2 SYDVKM come from the germline V gene. The CDR3 contains 11 residues. Trimming pared 0 bases from V and 12 bases from J, leaving 9 bases between. This CDR3 reads CASSLWQGLYF. CDR3 coding DNA: TGTGCCAGCAGTTTATGGCAGGGCCTGTACTTC. Using reference TRBV28 and TRBJ2-7 for the parts outside the CDR3, the full variable domain is DVKVTQSSRYLVKRTGEKVFLECVQDMDHENMFWYRQDPGLGLRLIYFSYDVKMKEKGDIPEGYSVSREKKERFSLILESASTNQTSMYLCASSLWQGLYFGPGTRLTVT.

As for this clone: Additional DNA sequences in this sample encode the identical CDR3. J is TRBJ2-7 and V is TRBV6-5; 8 positions agree with TRBD2. From germline, CDR1 is MNHEY and CDR2 SVGAGI. V was clipped by 2 bases and J by 0 bases; unmatched bases: 0. There are 14 residues in the CDR3. As DNA, the CDR3 is TGTGCCAGCAGTTACAGCGGGAGCTCCTACGAGCAGTACTTC. Its protein product is CASSYSGSSYEQYF.

The chain couples TRBV18 to TRBJ2-1; D call uncertain. Germline V gives CDR1 KGHSH, CDR2 LQKENI. V was clipped by 4 bases and J by 5 bases, with 15 bases between them. The CDR3 has 15 residues. The CDR3 loop reads CASSLLARPNNEQFF. The DNA for the CDR3 is TGTGCCAGCTCACTATTAGCCCGCCCCAACAATGAGCAGTTCTTC.

V and J are TRBV6-5 and TRBJ2-7; D remains ambiguous. Germline V gene data show CDR1 as MNHEY and CDR2 as SVGAGI. The CDR3 is 13 residues long. The ends were cut back, 4 bases at V and 3 bases at J, with 10 bases in the middle. CDR3 in amino acids: CASSSEALYEQYF. CDR3 DNA sequence: TGTGCCAGCAGTTCCGAGGCCCTCTACGAGCAGTACTTC.

In DNA, the CDR3 is TGTGCCAGCACGCTTCCTAGCTCTGGGGCCAACGTCCTGACTTTC. It yields the protein CASTLPSSGANVLTF. V gene TRBV6-6 combines with J gene TRBJ2-6; D call uncertain. V was clipped by 7 bases and J by 0 bases, with 10 bases between them. Germline loops: CDR1 MNHNY, CDR2 SVGAGI (reference sequence). The CDR3 is 15 residues long.

This rearrangement joins TRBV10-1 to TRBJ2-3, with D perhaps TRBD1 (6 bases). CDR1 is WNHNN, CDR2 SYGVQD, per germline (reference sequence). Trimming stripped 6 bases from V and 2 bases from J, with 9 bases between. This CDR3 has 13 amino acids. The CDR3 is CASRGTLTDTQYF. In DNA, the CDR3 is TGCGCCAGCAGAGGGACACTCACAGATACGCAGTATTTT.

This chain links TRBV9 with TRBJ1-1, with D tentatively TRBD1 (6 bases). The V gene lost 0 bases and the J gene lost 1 base, with 10 bases spanning the gap. Germline values: CDR1 SGDLS, CDR2 YYNGEE. This CDR3 has 15 amino acids. The CDR3 nucleotides read TGTGCCAGCAGCGTAGTTCGGACAGAGAACACTGAAGCTTTCTTT. Its protein product is CASSVVRTENTEAFF.

This chain connects TRBV5-1 to TRBJ2-2; 7 bases are a match to TRBD1. Trimming took 2 bases from V and 4 from J; bases not matched to a gene: 5. CDR1 is SGHRS, CDR2 YFSETQ, per germline. The CDR3 runs to 15 residues. The CDR3 DNA sequence: TGCGCCAGCAGCTTCCTGACAGGGTTCACCGGGGAGCTGTTTTTT. Protein sequence: CASSFLTGFTGELFF.

The gene calls are TRBV19 and TRBJ2-7, with TRBD2 matching 9 bases. This CDR3 has 13 amino acids. Germline V gene lookup returns CDR1 LNHDA and CDR2 SQIVND (reference sequence). V shed 5 bases and J 5 bases; nucleotides not matched to a gene: 4. For the CDR3, the DNA is TGTGCCAGTAGTTTGCGGGAGGGCCACGAGCAGTACTTC. It codes for CASSLREGHEQYF.

The chain uses TRBV30 and TRBJ2-5; tentative D call: TRBD2 (6 bases). The CDR3 has 13 amino acids. Trimming shortened V by 5 bases and J by 1 base, and 11 bases separated the two germline ends. CDR1 is GTSNPN and CDR2 is SVGIG in the germline V gene (reference sequence). This CDR3 is CAWAGTFQETQYF. The CDR3 DNA reads as TGTGCCTGGGCCGGGACTTTCCAAGAGACCCAGTACTTC.

The V gene is TRBV5-1, the J gene TRBJ1-2; TRBD1 aligns across 8 bases. The CDR3 totals 15 residues. The V gene end was trimmed by 2 bases and the J gene end by 1 base; junction bases not matched to a gene: 4. Per the germline V gene, CDR1 is SGHRS and CDR2 is YFSETQ. The CDR3 region has the DNA TGCGCCAGCAGCTTAGTAACAGGGGGTAACTATGGCTACACCTTC. Encoded protein: CASSLVTGGNYGYTF.

The V gene is TRBV9, the J gene TRBJ1-1, with 9 nucleotides matching TRBD1. Germline assignment: CDR1 SGDLS and CDR2 YYNGEE. This CDR3 region has 14 residues. After removal of 4 bases from V and 4 bases from J, the junction contained 5 bases not matched to a gene. CDR3 in amino acids: CASSSLDRGTEAFF. In DNA form, the CDR3 reads TGTGCCAGCAGCTCGTTGGACAGGGGCACTGAAGCTTTCTTT.

The chain couples TRBV6-1 to TRBJ2-5, with 8 nucleotides matching TRBD2. This CDR3 region has 16 residues. Germline CDR1 MNHNS, CDR2 SASEGT. The V and J ends lost 3 bases and 2 bases, in that order; junction bases with no gene match: 8. This chain's CDR3 is CASSEGLTSGQETQYF. CDR3 DNA: TGTGCCAGCAGTGAGGGGCTTACTAGCGGACAAGAGACCCAGTACTTC.

On this clone: Other nucleotide sequences from this sample produce the same CDR3. The gene calls are TRBV9 and TRBJ2-3; TRBD2 matches 8 bases. V lost 0 bases to trimming and J lost 1 base; unmatched junction nucleotides: 4. Germline values: CDR1 SGDLS, CDR2 YYNGEE. The CDR3 runs to 16 residues. The CDR3 coding sequence is TGTGCCAGCAGCGTAGTTGGTAGCGGGGGCACAGATACGCAGTATTTT. Translation: CASSVVGSGGTDTQYF. The whole variable domain, remainder taken from reference TRBV9 and TRBJ2-3, is DSGVTQTPKHLITATGQRVTLRCSPRSGDLSVYWYQQSLDQGLQFLIQYYNGEERAKGNILERFSAQQFPDLHSELNLSSLELGDSALYFCASSVVGSGGTDTQYFGPGTRLTVL.

This clone was counted a few times. The V call is TRBV7-2, the J call TRBJ2-1; 7 positions match TRBD2. V lost 1 base and J lost 6; bases outside the gene matches: 6. Germline V gene data show CDR1 as SGHTA and CDR2 as FQGNSA. This CDR3 contains 15 residues. The CDR3 here is CASSLVGGPLNEQFF. In nucleotides, the CDR3 is TGTGCCAGCAGCTTAGTGGGAGGGCCCCTCAATGAGCAGTTCTTC.